The following is a T cell receptor beta chain sequence with its context. The sample is drawn from a study of blood T cells in healthy people across ages. The CDR3 has 16 amino acids. Germline V lookup: CDR1 SGHDN, CDR2 FVKESK. The V and J ends lost 3 bases and 4 bases respectively, with 17 bases between them. Total RNA was isolated from each sample in quantities of at least 5 micrograms. The use of a sample-barcoded 5' primer and a J-beta primer mix characterized a second PCR of about 6 to 12 cycles. TCRdb re-called the 5' RACE reads through MiXCR, storing one row per CDR3 protein. The sample carries approximately 800,000 distinct CDR3 sequences, around a quarter recorded once. The data also belong to a second study, concerning T cells of mothers and their children. Turning to that study: Sequencing got over 9.5 million TCR beta CDR3 reads from each mother and approximately 3 million from each child.

The sequence derives from a boy between 10 and 17 years old in good health. The sequenced sample was blood. This chain uses TRBV14 with TRBJ2-3, with D possibly being TRBD2 (6 bases). The CDR3 here is CASSHSGGNLADTQYF. CDR3 DNA: TGTGCCAGCAGCCATTCGGGCGGGAACCTGGCAGATACGCAGTATTTT.